This is a list of T cell receptor beta chains from one sample in a study of T cell responses to AZD1222 COVID-19 vaccine. Produced via immunoSEQ multiplex PCR; TCRdb's table is partial and in-frame only. Here the sample spans around 150,000 clones, roughly nine tenths being singletons. Specimen: peripheral blood, collected 28 days after the second dose of the MenACWY control vaccine. The origin of the receptors is an adult who received the MenACWY meningococcal vaccine as a control. CDR3s include the opening cysteine and the closing phenylalanine or tryptophan. Fields, in order: clone size, D gene, J gene, V gene, CDR3 DNA, CDR3 protein. The D gene is left open where the match is weak. The size entry is marked missing in some rows and otherwise reads once, few, many or a size class.

>.|.|TRBJ1-1|TRBV19
TGTGCCAGTAGTAACGGGGCTTCGAACACTGAAGCTTTCTTT
CASSNGASNTEAFF
>.|.|TRBJ2-5|TRBV20-1
TGCAGTGCTAGAGATCTGGAGACCCAGTACTTC
CSARDLETQYF
>.|.|TRBJ1-3|TRBV7-2
TGTGCCAGCAGCTTAGCACGGCCGCGGGACACCATATATTTT
CASSLARPRDTIYF
>.|.|TRBJ1-2|TRBV5-1
TGCGCCAGCAGCGAGCTTACAGGGCTCGGCGGTGGCTACACCTTC
CASSELTGLGGGYTF
>once|.|TRBJ2-1|TRBV9
TGTGCCAGCAGCGTAGGGCGGAACTCCTACAATGAGCAGTTCTTC
CASSVGRNSYNEQFF
>.|.|TRBJ1-5|TRBV16
TGTGCCAGCAGCAGGGACATTAGCAATCAGCCCCAGCATTTT
CASSRDISNQPQHF
>.|.|TRBJ1-4|TRBV11-2
TGTGCCAGCAGCTTAGTTGGGGGGCGCGAAAAACTGTTTTTT
CASSLVGGREKLFF
>.|.|TRBJ2-7|TRBV28
TGTGCCAGCACCCGGACACTGATCTTGAACTTC
CASTRTLILNF
>once|TRBD1|TRBJ2-7|TRBV19
TGTGCCAGTAGTATCCTCCGACAGGGCTCCTACGAGCAGTACTTC
CASSILRQGSYEQYF
>.|TRBD2|TRBJ2-3|TRBV24-1
TGTGCCACCAGTGAAGGGACTAGCGGGGACACAGATACGCAGTATTTT
CATSEGTSGDTDTQYF
>.|TRBD1|TRBJ2-7|TRBV24-1
TGTGCCACCAGTGCTAACAGGGGAAACTACGAGCAGTACTTC
CATSANRGNYEQYF
>few|TRBD2|TRBJ2-1|TRBV29-1
TGCAGCGTTGAATCTCTAGCGGCCTACAATGAGCAGTTCTTC
CSVESLAAYNEQFF
>.|.|TRBJ2-7|TRBV29-1
TGCAGCGTCGGAGGGGGCTCCTACGAGCAGTACTTC
CSVGGGSYEQYF
>few|.|TRBJ2-7|TRBV5-1
TGCGCCAGCAGCTCTGGGACGGAAAGCTACGAGCAGTACTTC
CASSSGTESYEQYF
>.|.|TRBJ2-3|TRBV6-5
TGTGCCAGCAGTTACTCGGGCCACCGCACAGATACGCAGTATTTT
CASSYSGHRTDTQYF
>once|.|TRBJ1-3|TRBV3-1/TRBV3-2
TGTGCCAGCAGCCAAGATCGAGGGGTTGGAAACACCATATATTTT
CASSQDRGVGNTIYF
>.|.|TRBJ2-7|TRBV11-2
TGTGCCAGCAGCACCGACAGTTCCTACGAGCAGTACTTC
CASSTDSSYEQYF
>.|TRBD1|TRBJ1-1|TRBV18
TGTGCCAGCTCAACGACGGGACAGGGGGTAGAAGCTTTCTTT
CASSTTGQGVEAFF
>.|.|TRBJ1-4|TRBV7-2
TGTGCCAGCAGCTTAGTTTCTGGGGCTACTAATGAAAAACTGTTTTTT
CASSLVSGATNEKLFF
>.|.|TRBJ1-2|TRBV9
TGTGCCAGCAGCGGGGGAGGGGCAAACTATGGCTACACCTTC
CASSGGGANYGYTF
>.|TRBD2|TRBJ2-2|TRBV3-1/TRBV3-2
TGTGCCAGCAGCCCGACCGGGGGGGTGGACACCGGGGAGCTGTTTTTT
CASSPTGGVDTGELFF
>once|TRBD2|TRBJ2-1|TRBV3-1/TRBV3-2
TGTGCCAGCAGCCAAGCCGCGGGCGGGAGCATCTACAATGAGCAGTTCTTC
CASSQAAGGSIYNEQFF
>.|TRBD2|TRBJ2-1|TRBV5-1
TGCGCCAGCAGCTTGGAACGGGGGGGCCATGAGCAGTTCTTC
CASSLERGGHEQFF
>.|TRBD1|TRBJ1-2|TRBV2
TGTGCCAGCAGTGGACAGGGTAGTTTAGAAGGCTACACCTTC
CASSGQGSLEGYTF